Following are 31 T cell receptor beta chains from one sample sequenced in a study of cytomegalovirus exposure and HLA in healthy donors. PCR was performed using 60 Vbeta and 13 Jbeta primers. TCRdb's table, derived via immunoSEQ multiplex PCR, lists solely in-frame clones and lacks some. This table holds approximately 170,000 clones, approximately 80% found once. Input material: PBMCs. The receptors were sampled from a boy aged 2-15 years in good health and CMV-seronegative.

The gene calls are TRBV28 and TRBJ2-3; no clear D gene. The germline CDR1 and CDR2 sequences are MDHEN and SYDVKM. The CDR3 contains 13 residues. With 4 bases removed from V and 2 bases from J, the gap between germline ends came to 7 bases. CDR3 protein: CASSSEITDTQYF. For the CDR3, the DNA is TGTGCCAGCAGTTCTGAGATCACAGATACGCAGTATTTT.

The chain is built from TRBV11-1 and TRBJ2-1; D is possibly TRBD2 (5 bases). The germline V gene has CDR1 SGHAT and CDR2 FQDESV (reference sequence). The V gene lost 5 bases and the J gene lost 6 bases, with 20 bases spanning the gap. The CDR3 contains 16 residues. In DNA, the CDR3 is TGTGCCAGCAGCCCGGATGTTGACGGGATGGGCAATGAGCAGTTCTTC. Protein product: CASSPDVDGMGNEQFF.

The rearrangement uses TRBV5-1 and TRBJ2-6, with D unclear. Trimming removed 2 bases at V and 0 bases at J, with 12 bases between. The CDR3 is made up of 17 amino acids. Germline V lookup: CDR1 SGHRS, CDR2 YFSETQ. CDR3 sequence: CASSFGGTSSGANVLTF. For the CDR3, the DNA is TGCGCCAGCAGCTTCGGCGGCACCAGCTCTGGGGCCAACGTCCTGACTTTC. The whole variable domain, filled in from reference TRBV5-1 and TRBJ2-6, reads KAGVTQTPRYLIKTRGQQVTLSCSPISGHRSVSWYQQTPGQGLQFLFEYFSETQRNKGNFPGRFSGRQFSNSRSEMNVSTLELGDSALYLCASSFGGTSSGANVLTFGAGSRLTVL.

The CDR3 loop reads CAWSPGTGNTEAFF. The CDR3 DNA follows: TGTGCCTGGAGCCCCGGGACAGGAAACACTGAAGCTTTCTTT. The chain combines TRBV30 with TRBJ1-1, with 8 bases matching TRBD1. The CDR3 has 14 amino acids. Germline V gene lookup returns CDR1 GTSNPN and CDR2 SVGIG (reference sequence). With 3 bases clipped from V and 2 bases from J, the junction kept 5 bases outside the gene matches.

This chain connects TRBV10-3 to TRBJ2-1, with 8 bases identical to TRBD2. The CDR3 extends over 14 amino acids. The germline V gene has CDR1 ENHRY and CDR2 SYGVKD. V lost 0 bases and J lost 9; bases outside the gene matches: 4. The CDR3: CAISESSGRAEQFF. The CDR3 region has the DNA TGTGCCATCAGTGAGTCAAGCGGGAGAGCTGAGCAGTTCTTC.

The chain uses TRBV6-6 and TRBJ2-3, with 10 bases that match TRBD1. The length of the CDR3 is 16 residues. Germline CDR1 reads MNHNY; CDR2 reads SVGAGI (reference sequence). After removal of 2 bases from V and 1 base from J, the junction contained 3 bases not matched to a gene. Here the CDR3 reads CASSYKGTGGTDTQYF. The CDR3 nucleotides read TGTGCCAGCAGTTACAAAGGGACAGGGGGCACAGATACGCAGTATTTT.

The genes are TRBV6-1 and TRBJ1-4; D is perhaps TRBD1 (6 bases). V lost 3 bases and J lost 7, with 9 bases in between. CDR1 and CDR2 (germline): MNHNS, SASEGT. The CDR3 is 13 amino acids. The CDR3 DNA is TGTGCCAGCAGTGACCCAGGGGCTGAAAAACTGTTTTTT. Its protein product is CASSDPGAEKLFF.

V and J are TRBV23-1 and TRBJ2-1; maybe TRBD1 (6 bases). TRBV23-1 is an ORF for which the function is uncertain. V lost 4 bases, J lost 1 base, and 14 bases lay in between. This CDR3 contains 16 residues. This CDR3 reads CASSRETGGSYNEQFF. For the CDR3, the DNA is TGCGCCAGCAGTCGAGAGACAGGAGGATCCTACAATGAGCAGTTCTTC.

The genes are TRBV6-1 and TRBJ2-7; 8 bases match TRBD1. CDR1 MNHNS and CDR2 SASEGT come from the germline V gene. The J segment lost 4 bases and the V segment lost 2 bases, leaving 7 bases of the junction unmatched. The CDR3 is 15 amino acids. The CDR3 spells CASSERDRRGYEQYF. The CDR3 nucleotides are TGTGCCAGCAGTGAACGGGACAGGCGAGGGTACGAGCAGTACTTC.

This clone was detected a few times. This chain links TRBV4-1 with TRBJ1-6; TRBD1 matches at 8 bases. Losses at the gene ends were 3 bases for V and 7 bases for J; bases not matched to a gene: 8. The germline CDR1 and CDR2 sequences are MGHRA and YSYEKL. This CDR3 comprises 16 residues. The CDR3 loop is CASSQTGTGINSPLHF. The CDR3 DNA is TGCGCCAGCAGCCAGACCGGGACAGGAATAAATTCACCCCTCCACTTT.

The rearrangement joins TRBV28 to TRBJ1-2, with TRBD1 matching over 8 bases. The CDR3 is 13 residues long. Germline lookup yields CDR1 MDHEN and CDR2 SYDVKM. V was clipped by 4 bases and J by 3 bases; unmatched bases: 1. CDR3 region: CASSSDRDYGYTF. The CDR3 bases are TGTGCCAGCAGTTCGGACAGGGACTATGGCTACACCTTC.

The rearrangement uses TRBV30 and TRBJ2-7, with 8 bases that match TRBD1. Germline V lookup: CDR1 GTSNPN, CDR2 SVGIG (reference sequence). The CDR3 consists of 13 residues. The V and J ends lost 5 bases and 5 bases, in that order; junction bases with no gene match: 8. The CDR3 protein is CAWAIYRGDEQYF. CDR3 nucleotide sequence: TGTGCCTGGGCGATATACAGGGGGGACGAGCAGTACTTC.

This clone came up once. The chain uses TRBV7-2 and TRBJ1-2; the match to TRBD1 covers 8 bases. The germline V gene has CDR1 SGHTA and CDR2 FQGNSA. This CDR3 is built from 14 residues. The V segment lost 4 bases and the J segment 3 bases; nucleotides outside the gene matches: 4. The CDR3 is CASSYQQGDYGYTF. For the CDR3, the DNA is TGTGCCAGCAGCTATCAACAGGGGGACTATGGCTACACCTTC.

CDR3 nucleotide sequence: TGTGCCAGCAGTTACACGGACAGGGCCTATAATTCACCCCTCCACTTT. Amino acids: CASSYTDRAYNSPLHF. The rearrangement links TRBV6-5 to TRBJ1-6, with 8 bases fitting TRBD1. CDR1 MNHEY and CDR2 SVGAGI come from the germline V gene. V shed 2 bases, J shed 2 bases, and the junction held 2 bases outside the gene matches. The CDR3 has 16 amino acids.

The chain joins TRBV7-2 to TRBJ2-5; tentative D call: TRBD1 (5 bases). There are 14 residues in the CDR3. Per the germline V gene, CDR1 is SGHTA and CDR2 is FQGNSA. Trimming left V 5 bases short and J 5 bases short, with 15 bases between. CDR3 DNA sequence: TGTGCCAGCAGCCCGCAGGGTGCCGGGGAGACCCAGTACTTC. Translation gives CASSPQGAGETQYF.

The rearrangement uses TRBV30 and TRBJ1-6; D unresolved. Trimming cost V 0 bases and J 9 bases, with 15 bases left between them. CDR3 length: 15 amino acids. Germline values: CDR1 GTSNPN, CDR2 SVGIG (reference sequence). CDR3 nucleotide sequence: TGTGCCTGGAGTGTAAGGAGCGGGATTGGTTCACCCCTCCACTTT. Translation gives CAWSVRSGIGSPLHF. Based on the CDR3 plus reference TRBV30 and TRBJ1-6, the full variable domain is SQTIHQWPATLVQPVGSPLSLECTVEGTSNPNLYWYRQAAGRGLQLLFYSVGIGQISSEVPQNLSASRPQDRQFILSSKKLLLSDSGFYLCAWSVRSGIGSPLHFGNGTRLTVT.

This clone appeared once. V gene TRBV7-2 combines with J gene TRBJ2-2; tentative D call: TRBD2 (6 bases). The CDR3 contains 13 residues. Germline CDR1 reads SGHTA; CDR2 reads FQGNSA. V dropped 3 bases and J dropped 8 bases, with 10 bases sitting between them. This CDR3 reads CASSFGGWGELFF. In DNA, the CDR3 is TGTGCCAGCAGCTTTGGAGGGTGGGGGGAGCTGTTTTTT.

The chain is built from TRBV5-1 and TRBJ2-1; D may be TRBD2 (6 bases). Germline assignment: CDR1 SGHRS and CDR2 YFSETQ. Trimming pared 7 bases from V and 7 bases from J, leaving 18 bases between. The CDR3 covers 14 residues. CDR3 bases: TGCGCCAGCTCACGACTAGGAAGCAATAATGAGCAGTTCTTC. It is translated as CASSRLGSNNEQFF.

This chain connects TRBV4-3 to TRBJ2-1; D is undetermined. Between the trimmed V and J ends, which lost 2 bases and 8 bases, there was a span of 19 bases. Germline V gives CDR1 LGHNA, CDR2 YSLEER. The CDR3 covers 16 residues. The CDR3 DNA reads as TGCGCCAGCAGCCAAACTACCGGGTCTCGATGGGATGAGCAGTTCTTC. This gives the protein CASSQTTGSRWDEQFF.

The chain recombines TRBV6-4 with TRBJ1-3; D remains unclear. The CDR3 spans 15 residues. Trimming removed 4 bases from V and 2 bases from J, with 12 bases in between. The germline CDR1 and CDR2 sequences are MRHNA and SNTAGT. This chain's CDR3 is CASSASWGAGNTIYF. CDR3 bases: TGTGCCAGCAGTGCGTCGTGGGGAGCTGGAAACACCATATATTTT.

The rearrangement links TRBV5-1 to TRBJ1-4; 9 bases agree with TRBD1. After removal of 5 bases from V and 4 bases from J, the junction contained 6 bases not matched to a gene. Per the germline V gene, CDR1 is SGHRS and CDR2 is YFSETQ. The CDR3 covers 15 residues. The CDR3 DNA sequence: TGCGCCAGCAGAAAACCGGGACAGGGTAATGAAAAACTGTTTTTT. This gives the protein CASRKPGQGNEKLFF.

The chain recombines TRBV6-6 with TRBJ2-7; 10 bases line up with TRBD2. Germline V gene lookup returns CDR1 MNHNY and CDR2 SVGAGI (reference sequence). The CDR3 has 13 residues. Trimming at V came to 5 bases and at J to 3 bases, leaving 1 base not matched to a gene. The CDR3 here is CASSIAGGYEQYF. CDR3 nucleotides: TGTGCCAGCAGTATAGCGGGAGGCTACGAGCAGTACTTC.

The CDR3 protein is CASSTTPRDRASYEQYV. The CDR3 nucleotides are TGTGCCAGCAGCACCACTCCCCGGGACAGGGCCTCATACGAGCAGTACGTC. This chain joins TRBV11-2 and TRBJ2-7; TRBD1 matches at 9 bases. The trim removed 5 bases at V and 4 bases at J, leaving 15 bases unmatched. The CDR3 spans 17 residues. CDR1 is SGHAT, CDR2 FQNNGV, per germline.

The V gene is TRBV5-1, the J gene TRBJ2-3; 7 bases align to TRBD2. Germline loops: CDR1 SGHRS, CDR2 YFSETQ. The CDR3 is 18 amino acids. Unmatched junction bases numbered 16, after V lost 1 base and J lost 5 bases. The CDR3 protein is CASSLSASGERGGDTQYF. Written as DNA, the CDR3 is TGCGCCAGCAGCTTGTCGGCTAGCGGAGAGAGAGGTGGAGATACGCAGTATTTT.

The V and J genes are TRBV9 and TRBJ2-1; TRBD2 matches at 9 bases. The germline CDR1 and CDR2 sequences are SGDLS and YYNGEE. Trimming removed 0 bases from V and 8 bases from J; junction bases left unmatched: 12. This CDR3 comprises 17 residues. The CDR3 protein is CASSVATGREGLYEQFF. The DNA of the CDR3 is TGTGCCAGCAGCGTAGCTACAGGGCGGGAGGGCCTCTATGAGCAGTTCTTC. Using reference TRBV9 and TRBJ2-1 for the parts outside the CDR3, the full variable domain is DSGVTQTPKHLITATGQRVTLRCSPRSGDLSVYWYQQSLDQGLQFLIQYYNGEERAKGNILERFSAQQFPDLHSELNLSSLELGDSALYFCASSVATGREGLYEQFFGPGTRLTVL.

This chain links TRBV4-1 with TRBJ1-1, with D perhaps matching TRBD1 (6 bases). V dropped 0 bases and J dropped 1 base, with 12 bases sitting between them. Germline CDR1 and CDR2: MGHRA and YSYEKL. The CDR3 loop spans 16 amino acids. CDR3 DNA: TGCGCCAGCAGCCAAGATATTTGGACAGAGAACACTGAAGCTTTCTTT. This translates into CASSQDIWTENTEAFF.

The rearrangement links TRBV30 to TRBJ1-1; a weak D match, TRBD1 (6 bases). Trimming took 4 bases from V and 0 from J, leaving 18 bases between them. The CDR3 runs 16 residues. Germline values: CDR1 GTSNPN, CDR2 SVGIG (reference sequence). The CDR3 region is CAWIGRGPLMNTEAFF. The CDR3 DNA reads TGTGCCTGGATCGGCAGGGGCCCACTTATGAACACTGAAGCTTTCTTT.

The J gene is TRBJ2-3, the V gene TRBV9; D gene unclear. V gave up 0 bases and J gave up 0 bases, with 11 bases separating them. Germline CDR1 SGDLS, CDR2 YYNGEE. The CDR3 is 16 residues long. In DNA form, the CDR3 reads TGTGCCAGCAGCGTAGGGGTAGCAGCTAGCACAGATACGCAGTATTTT. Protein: CASSVGVAASTDTQYF.

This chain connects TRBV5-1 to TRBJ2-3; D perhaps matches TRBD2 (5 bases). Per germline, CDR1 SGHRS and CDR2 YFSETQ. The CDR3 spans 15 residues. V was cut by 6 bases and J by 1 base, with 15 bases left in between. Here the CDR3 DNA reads TGCGCCAGCACGATCGCGGGCCACGGCACAGATACGCAGTATTTT. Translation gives CASTIAGHGTDTQYF.

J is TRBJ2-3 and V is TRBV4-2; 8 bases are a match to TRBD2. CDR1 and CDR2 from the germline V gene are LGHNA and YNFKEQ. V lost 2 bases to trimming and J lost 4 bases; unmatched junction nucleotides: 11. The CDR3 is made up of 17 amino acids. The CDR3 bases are TGTGCCAGCAGCCAACCCTTAGCGGGATCCTCCCCAGATACGCAGTATTTT. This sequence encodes CASSQPLAGSSPDTQYF.

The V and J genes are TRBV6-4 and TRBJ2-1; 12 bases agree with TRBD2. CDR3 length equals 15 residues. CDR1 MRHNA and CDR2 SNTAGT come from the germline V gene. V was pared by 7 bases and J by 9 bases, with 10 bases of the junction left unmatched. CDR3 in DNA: TGTGCCAGCACCGCCCTAGCGGGAGGGCTAGGTGAGCAGTTCTTC. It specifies CASTALAGGLGEQFF.